The 19 T cell receptor beta chains given below trace back to one sample, sequenced in a study of blood T cell repertoires in COVID-19. The assay was immunoSEQ multiplex PCR, and TCRdb's table has in-frame clones only and misses some. Of 95,000 to 110,000 clones in the sample, 88% are singletons; the top ten hold approximately 6.2%. Source material: peripheral blood. Receptors were obtained from a man in his fifties with active or convalescent COVID-19.

The chain recombines TRBV5-1 with TRBJ2-5, with D unclear. The CDR3 runs 13 residues. Germline loops: CDR1 SGHRS, CDR2 YFSETQ. Trimming shortened V by 4 bases and J by 2 bases, and 9 bases separated the two germline ends. CDR3 sequence (DNA): TGCGCCAGCAGCGCTATTAATCAAGAGACCCAGTACTTC. It yields the protein CASSAINQETQYF.

The genes are TRBV19 and TRBJ2-1; D is perhaps TRBD2 (6 bases). The germline V gene encodes CDR1 LNHDA and CDR2 SQIVND (reference sequence). This CDR3 spans 12 amino acids. V lost 7 bases and J lost 7, with 11 bases in between. CDR3 loop: CASNTGRNEQFF. The DNA of the CDR3 is TGTGCCAGTAATACTGGGAGGAATGAGCAGTTCTTC.

V and J are TRBV28 and TRBJ2-1, with D possibly being TRBD2 (5 bases). Trimming stripped 8 bases from V and 7 bases from J, with 15 bases between. The germline V gene encodes CDR1 MDHEN and CDR2 SYDVKM. The CDR3 runs to 13 residues. CDR3 in DNA: TGTGCCAGCGGCGGGCCTCCTCGGAATGAGCAGTTCTTC. Amino acid sequence: CASGGPPRNEQFF.

The J gene is TRBJ2-2, the V gene TRBV7-7; tentative D call: TRBD2 (6 bases). The V gene's germline CDR1 is SSHAT and CDR2 FNYEAQ (reference sequence). The CDR3 loop spans 17 amino acids. V lost 2 bases and J 5 bases, leaving 18 bases between the germline ends. The CDR3 sequence is CASSLMIGRPGTGELFF. For the CDR3, the DNA is TGTGCCAGCAGCTTAATGATCGGGAGACCAGGGACCGGGGAGCTGTTTTTT.

This clone was detected a few times. The chain couples TRBV19 to TRBJ1-4; the match to TRBD1 covers 10 bases. V was clipped by 4 bases and J by 5 bases; unmatched bases: 7. This CDR3 is 16 amino acids long. CDR1 is LNHDA and CDR2 is SQIVND in the germline V gene (reference sequence). Here the CDR3 reads CASSTHPGQGNEKLFF. The CDR3 DNA follows: TGTGCCAGTAGTACACATCCGGGACAGGGGAATGAAAAACTGTTTTTT.

This rearrangement joins TRBV20-1 to TRBJ2-7; D is undetermined. V dropped 1 base and J dropped 2 bases, with 3 bases sitting between them. The germline CDR1 and CDR2 sequences are DFQATT and SNEGSKA (reference sequence). This CDR3 contains 11 residues. As DNA, the CDR3 is TGCAGTGCTAGAGCGGCCTACGAGCAGTACTTC. This sequence encodes CSARAAYEQYF.

The chain has TRBV6-6 and TRBJ2-1; 7 nucleotides agree with TRBD2. V shed 8 bases and J 4 bases; nucleotides not matched to a gene: 8. Germline V CDR1 and CDR2: MNHNY, SVGAGI (reference sequence). CDR3 length equals 14 residues. DNA of the CDR3: TGTGCCAGCTCGGGGCGGGAGAGGTACAATGAGCAGTTCTTC. It encodes CASSGRERYNEQFF.

The chain joins TRBV3-1 (or the pseudogene TRBV3-2) to TRBJ1-3; D uncertain. Trimming cost V 3 bases and J 0 bases, with 9 bases left between them. Germline CDR1 LGHDT, CDR2 YNNKEL (reference sequence). The CDR3 consists of 15 residues. The CDR3 DNA sequence: TGTGCCAGCAGCCAGAGTCTCTCCTCTGGAAACACCATATATTTT. Protein sequence: CASSQSLSSGNTIYF.

The V gene is TRBV11-2, the J gene TRBJ1-6; D is ambiguous. Trimming shortened V by 5 bases and J by 8 bases, and 22 bases separated the two germline ends. Germline V gene sequence: CDR1 SGHAT, CDR2 FQNNGV. The CDR3 consists of 17 residues. CDR3 nucleotide sequence: TGTGCCAGCAGCCCGAGGATGCGGGGTAGCTCGGATTCACCCCTCCACTTT. Protein sequence: CASSPRMRGSSDSPLHF. The variable domain in full, completed from reference TRBV11-2 and TRBJ1-6, reads EAGVAQSPRYKIIEKRQSVAFWCNPISGHATLYWYQQILGQGPKLLIQFQNNGVVDDSQLPKDRFSAERLKGVDSTLKIQPAKLEDSAVYLCASSPRMRGSSDSPLHFGNGTRLTVT.

The rearrangement links TRBV11-2 to TRBJ1-3, with D perhaps matching TRBD1 (6 bases). Germline CDR1 SGHAT, CDR2 FQNNGV. Trimming took 5 bases from V and 2 from J, leaving 16 bases between them. This CDR3 region has 16 residues. Here the CDR3 reads CASSRVVGAPGNTIYF. CDR3 nucleotide sequence: TGTGCCAGCAGCCGCGTAGTGGGGGCGCCTGGAAACACCATATATTTT.

The chain has TRBV6-1 and TRBJ1-2; tentative D call: TRBD1 (6 bases). Trimming removed 4 bases from V and 3 bases from J, with 27 bases in between. This CDR3 region has 19 residues. The germline V gene has CDR1 MNHNS and CDR2 SASEGT. The CDR3 here is CASSVPHVSGGPFDYGYTF. CDR3 bases: TGTGCCAGCAGTGTACCCCATGTGTCGGGGGGCCCGTTTGACTATGGCTACACCTTC.

V gene TRBV3-1 (or the pseudogene TRBV3-2) combines with J gene TRBJ2-1, with TRBD2 identical over 14 bases. J gave up 4 bases and V 2 bases, and 10 bases lay outside the gene matches. CDR1 is LGHDT and CDR2 is YNNKEL in the germline V gene (reference sequence). The CDR3 length is 19 residues. This CDR3 is CASSQLGTSGSGRYNEQFF. CDR3 in DNA: TGTGCCAGCAGCCAACTCGGGACTAGCGGGAGTGGAAGGTACAATGAGCAGTTCTTC.

This clone was seen ten or more times. The genes are TRBV10-3 and TRBJ1-1; the match to TRBD1 covers 9 bases. The V gene's germline CDR1 is ENHRY and CDR2 SYGVKD. V gave up 2 bases and J gave up 6 bases; unmatched junction bases: 7. CDR3 length: 15 residues. CDR3 amino acids: CAISEAPGQGSEAFF. CDR3 nucleotide sequence: TGTGCCATCAGTGAGGCGCCGGGACAGGGCTCTGAAGCTTTCTTT.

This chain links TRBV27 with TRBJ1-4; D gene unclear. Between the trimmed V and J ends, which lost 5 bases and 0 bases, there was a span of 7 bases. Germline loops: CDR1 MNHEY, CDR2 SMNVEV (reference sequence). The CDR3 length is 14 residues. As DNA, the CDR3 is TGTGCCAGCAGTGGCGCGGCAACTAATGAAAAACTGTTTTTT. Translated, it gives CASSGAATNEKLFF.

The chain employs TRBV12-3 or TRBV12-4 and TRBJ1-4; D is unresolved. The CDR3 runs to 13 residues. V shed 6 bases and J shed 7 bases, with 12 bases lying between them. The CDR3 here is CASRQGLSEKLFF. The CDR3 coding sequence is TGTGCCAGCAGACAAGGACTCAGTGAAAAACTGTTTTTT.

The table lists this clone with a count of one. The V and J genes are TRBV24-1 and TRBJ2-1; 7 bases map to TRBD1. Germline V gene lookup returns CDR1 KGHDR and CDR2 SFDVKD. The CDR3 is 13 residues long. Trimming removed 8 bases from V and 10 bases from J; junction bases left unmatched: 10. The chain's CDR3 is CATNAYRGQEQFF. In nucleotides, the CDR3 is TGTGCCACCAACGCCTACAGGGGACAGGAGCAGTTCTTC.

This clone came up once. Other DNA sequences in the same sample also yield this CDR3. The V and J genes are TRBV11-2 and TRBJ2-1; 8 bases line up with TRBD2. This CDR3 contains 15 residues. The trim removed 0 bases at V and 6 bases at J, leaving 4 bases unmatched. Germline V lookup: CDR1 SGHAT, CDR2 FQNNGV. The CDR3 spells CASSLDRAGGNEQFF. The CDR3 DNA follows: TGTGCCAGCAGCTTAGATCGCGCGGGAGGCAATGAGCAGTTCTTC.

The chain carries TRBV5-1 and TRBJ1-1, with 8 bases that match TRBD1. The CDR3 sequence is 15 residues long. The junction had 5 bases not matched to a gene; V was cut back by 0 bases and J by 4 bases. The germline V gene encodes CDR1 SGHRS and CDR2 YFSETQ. CDR3 amino acids: CASSLETGGVTEAFF. In nucleotides, the CDR3 is TGCGCCAGCAGCTTGGAAACAGGGGGGGTCACTGAAGCTTTCTTT. The entire variable domain, with the rest obtained from reference TRBV5-1 and TRBJ1-1, is as follows: KAGVTQTPRYLIKTRGQQVTLSCSPISGHRSVSWYQQTPGQGLQFLFEYFSETQRNKGNFPGRFSGRQFSNSRSEMNVSTLELGDSALYLCASSLETGGVTEAFFGQGTRLTVV.

V is TRBV7-9 and J is TRBJ1-1; D gene unclear. V lost 5 bases, J lost 2 bases, and 18 bases lay in between. CDR3 size: 16 residues. Germline values: CDR1 SEHNR, CDR2 FQNEAQ (reference sequence). The chain's CDR3 is CASSHPARTGNTEAFF. CDR3 DNA sequence: TGTGCCAGCAGCCACCCCGCCCGGACGGGAAACACTGAAGCTTTCTTT.